This T cell receptor (beta chain) was identified in a study of T-cell reconstitution after alpha-beta-depleted transplantation in children. Unique molecular identifiers were built into the TCRbeta library. MiXCR was run by TCRdb on the PCR reads, yielding one entry per CDR3 protein. The top ten hold 14% of the sample, which has 580,000 or so distinct CDR3 sequences, about 21% seen once. The CDR3 contains 18 residues. In germline, CDR1 is MNHEY, CDR2 SVGAGI. The V end lost 2 bases, the J end lost 0 bases, and 18 bases lay between the germline ends. Whole-study findings and limits: From surviving recipient T cells and thymic progenitors came the high day-60 TCRbeta diversity observed in some patients. A year had passed since transplant, and T-cell counts and diversity by then came mostly from newly produced T cells. Expanded graft clones, several hundred of them, were reportedly the source of alpha-beta T cells about two months after transplant.

This clonotype was seen many times. What it recognizes is unknown. Sequencing used PBMCs, mostly from graft donor cells, obtained 360 days after TCRalphabeta/CD19-depleted stem cell transplant. The receptor comes from a boy under three years old who had a stem cell transplant for acute myeloid leukemia, so the T cells may come from the graft donor. This chain links TRBV6-5 with TRBJ2-3; D is tentatively TRBD1 or TRBD2 (6 bases each). The DNA for the CDR3 is TGTGCCAGCAGTTACGTGGTCGGGGGCCGATCCAGCACAGATACGCAGTATTTT. Translating gives CASSYVVGGRSSTDTQYF.